This TCR beta chain was sequenced during a study of CD8 T cells in Susac syndrome. On the study more broadly: Among the Susac syndrome patients who underwent sequencing, about six had clinically active disease, while about 8 of them were in remission. At the time their blood was drawn, patients with Susac syndrome were either therapy-naive, on corticosteroids (with some of them also receiving intravenous immunoglobulin), or on intravenous immunoglobulin alone.

About 0.5 to 1 ug RNA was reverse transcribed with random hexamers. Coverage of TCR beta CDR3 amplification by immunoSEQ multiplex PCR extended to 54 Vbeta and 13 Jbeta. From the immunoSEQ multiplex PCR reads, TCRdb called clonotypes with MiXCR, one entry per CDR3 protein. The sample records around 200,000 distinct CDR3 sequences, 90% to 95% being singletons. With 5 bases clipped from V and 2 bases from J, the junction kept 14 bases outside the gene matches. CDR3 size: 18 residues. The germline V gene has CDR1 ENHRY and CDR2 SYGVKD. Sequencing of TCR beta was performed on blood CD8+ and CD4+ T cells. The sample was CD4+ T cells from PBMCs. The chain is built from TRBV10-3 and TRBJ1-2, with TRBD1 identical over 10 bases. This clonotype originated in a human donor with Susac syndrome. As DNA, the CDR3 is TGTGCCATCAGTCTATTTAAGCGTCCGGGACAGGGGAACTATGGCTACACCTTC. This gives the protein CAISLFKRPGQGNYGYTF.